The text below deals with one T cell receptor (beta chain). This sample is part of a study of blood T cell repertoires in COVID-19. V was pared by 5 bases and J by 0 bases, with 14 bases between. CDR1 is SGHTA, CDR2 FQGNSA, per germline. The CDR3 runs to 16 residues. Original handling: Cell counts per sample came from amplifying reference gene primers. Produced via immunoSEQ multiplex PCR; TCRdb's table is partial and in-frame only. That table furnishes V, J and clone size, whereas the DNA furnished D and trimming. This sample has approximately 80,000 clones; 88% occur once, and the top ten carry 9.1%.

The clonotype originates from a human donor in a cohort sampled during active COVID-19. Sequencing input: peripheral blood. This chain joins TRBV7-2 and TRBJ1-3, with D maybe TRBD1 (5 bases). CDR3 coding DNA: TGTGCCAGCAGCGAAGGACAACTTAACTCTGGAAACACCATATATTTT. Its protein product is CASSEGQLNSGNTIYF.